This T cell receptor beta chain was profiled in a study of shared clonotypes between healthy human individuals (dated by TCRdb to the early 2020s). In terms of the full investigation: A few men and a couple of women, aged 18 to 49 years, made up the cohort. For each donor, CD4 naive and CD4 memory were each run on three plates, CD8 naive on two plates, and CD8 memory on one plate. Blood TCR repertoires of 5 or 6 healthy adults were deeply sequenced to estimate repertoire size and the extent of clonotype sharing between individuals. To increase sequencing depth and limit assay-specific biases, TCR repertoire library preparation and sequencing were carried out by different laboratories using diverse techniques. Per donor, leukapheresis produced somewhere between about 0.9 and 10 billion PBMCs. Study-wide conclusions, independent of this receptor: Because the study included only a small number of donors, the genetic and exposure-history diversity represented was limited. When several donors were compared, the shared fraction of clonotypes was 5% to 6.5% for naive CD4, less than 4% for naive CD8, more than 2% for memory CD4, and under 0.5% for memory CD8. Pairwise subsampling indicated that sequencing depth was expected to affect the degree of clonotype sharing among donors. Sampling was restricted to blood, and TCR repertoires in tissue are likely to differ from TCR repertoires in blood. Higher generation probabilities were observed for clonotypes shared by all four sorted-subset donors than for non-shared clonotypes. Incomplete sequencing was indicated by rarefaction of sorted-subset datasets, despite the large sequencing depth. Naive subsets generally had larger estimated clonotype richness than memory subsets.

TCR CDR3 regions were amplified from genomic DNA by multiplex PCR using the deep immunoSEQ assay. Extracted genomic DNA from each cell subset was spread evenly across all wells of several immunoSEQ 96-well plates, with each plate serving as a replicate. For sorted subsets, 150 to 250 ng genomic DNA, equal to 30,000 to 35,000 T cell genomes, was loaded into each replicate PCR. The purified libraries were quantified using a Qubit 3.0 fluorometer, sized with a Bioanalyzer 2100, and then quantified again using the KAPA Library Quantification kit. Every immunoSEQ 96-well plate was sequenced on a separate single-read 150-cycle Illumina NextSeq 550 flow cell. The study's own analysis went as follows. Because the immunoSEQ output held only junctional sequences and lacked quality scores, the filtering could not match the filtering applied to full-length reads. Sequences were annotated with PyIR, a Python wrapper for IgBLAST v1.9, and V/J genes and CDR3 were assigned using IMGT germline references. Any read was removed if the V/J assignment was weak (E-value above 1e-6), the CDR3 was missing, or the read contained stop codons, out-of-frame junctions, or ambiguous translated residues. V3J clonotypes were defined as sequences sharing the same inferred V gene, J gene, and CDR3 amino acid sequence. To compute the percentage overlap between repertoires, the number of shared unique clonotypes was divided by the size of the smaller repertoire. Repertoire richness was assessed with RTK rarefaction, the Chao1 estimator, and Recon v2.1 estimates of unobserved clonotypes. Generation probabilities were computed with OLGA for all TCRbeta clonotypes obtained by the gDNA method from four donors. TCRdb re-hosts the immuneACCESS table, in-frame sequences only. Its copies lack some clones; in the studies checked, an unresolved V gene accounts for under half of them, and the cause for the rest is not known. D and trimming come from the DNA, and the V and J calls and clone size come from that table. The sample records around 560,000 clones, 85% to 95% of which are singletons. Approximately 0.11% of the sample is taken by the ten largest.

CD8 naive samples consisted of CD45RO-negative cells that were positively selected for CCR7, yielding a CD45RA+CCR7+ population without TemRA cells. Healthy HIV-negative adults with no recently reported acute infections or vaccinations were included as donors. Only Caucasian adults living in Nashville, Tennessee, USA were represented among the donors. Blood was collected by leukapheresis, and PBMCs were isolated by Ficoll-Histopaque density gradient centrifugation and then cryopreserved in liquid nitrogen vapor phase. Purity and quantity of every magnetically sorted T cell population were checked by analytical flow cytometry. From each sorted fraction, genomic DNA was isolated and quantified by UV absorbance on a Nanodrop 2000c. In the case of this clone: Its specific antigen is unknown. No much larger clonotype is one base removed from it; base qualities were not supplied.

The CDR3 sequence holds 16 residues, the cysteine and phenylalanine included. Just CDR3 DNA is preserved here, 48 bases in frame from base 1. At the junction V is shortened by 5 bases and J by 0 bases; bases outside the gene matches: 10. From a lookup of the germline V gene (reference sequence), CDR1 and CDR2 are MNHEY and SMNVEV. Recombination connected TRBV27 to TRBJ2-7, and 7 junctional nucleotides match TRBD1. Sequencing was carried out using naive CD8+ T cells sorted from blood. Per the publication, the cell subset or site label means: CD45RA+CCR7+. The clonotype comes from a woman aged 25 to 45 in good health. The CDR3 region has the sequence CASSPSTGASSYEQYF. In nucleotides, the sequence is TGTGCCAGCAGTCCCTCAACAGGGGCCAGCTCCTACGAGCAGTACTTC.